A selection of T cell receptor beta chains follows, all from one sample in a study of vaccination and CD4 T cells after COVID-19. From the PCR reads, TCRdb called clonotypes with MiXCR, one entry per CDR3 protein. The sample includes more than 15,000 distinct CDR3 sequences, roughly 54% of them seen just once. These receptors' targets are unknown. The sample was CD4+ T cells from blood, cultured in vitro, taken before SARS-CoV-2 vaccination. The source is a human donor who had recovered from COVID-19. The CDR3 runs from the conserved cysteine through the conserved F or W. The order of the fields is D gene, V gene, clone size, J gene, CDR3 protein, CDR3 DNA. D genes are given only for firm matches. Clone size appears in some rows only: once, few, many, or a class for an expanded clone.

.	TRBV2	.	TRBJ2-5	CASSELDFQETQYF	TGTGCCAGCAGTGAATTGGACTTCCAAGAGACCCAGTACTTC
.	TRBV5-1	.	TRBJ2-3	CASSPPRQADTDTQYF	TGCGCCAGCAGCCCGCCGCGACAGGCCGACACAGATACGCAGTATTTT
TRBD1	TRBV19	few	TRBJ2-6	CASRDRGTDSSGANVLTF	TGTGCCAGCCGGGACAGGGGGACCGACAGCTCTGGGGCCAACGTCCTGACTTTC
TRBD1	TRBV20-1	few	TRBJ1-1	CSAVPPYTGGTEAFF	TGCAGTGCTGTACCCCCGTATACAGGGGGCACTGAAGCTTTCTTT
.	TRBV7-9	few	TRBJ2-2	CASSSWTSTGELFF	TGTGCCAGCAGCTCCTGGACCTCCACCGGGGAGCTGTTTTTT
.	TRBV19	few	TRBJ1-5	CASRTRGQSNQPQHF	TGTGCCAGTAGGACTCGGGGACAAAGCAATCAGCCCCAGCATTTT
TRBD2	TRBV2	.	TRBJ2-7	CASSELGSGRAAYEQYF	TGTGCCAGCAGTGAATTGGGCAGCGGGAGGGCGGCCTACGAGCAGTACTTC
.	TRBV20-1	few	TRBJ1-3	CSARQGNTIYF	TGCAGTGCCAGACAGGGAAACACCATATATTTT
.	TRBV18	.	TRBJ2-2	CASSPRTGGITGELFF	TGTGCCAGCTCACCGAGGACGGGGGGCATCACCGGGGAGCTGTTTTTT
TRBD2	TRBV25-1	.	TRBJ2-5	CASSDGQRERETQYF	TGTGCCAGCAGTGATGGGCAGCGGGAGAGGGAGACCCAGTACTTC
.	TRBV7-3	.	TRBJ2-2	CASSLNWNTGELFF	TGTGCCAGCAGCTTAAATTGGAACACCGGGGAGCTGTTTTTT
TRBD1	TRBV6-1	.	TRBJ1-5	CASSRQGSDQPQHF	TGTGCCAGCAGTCGACAGGGAAGCGATCAGCCCCAGCATTTT
.	TRBV24-1	few	TRBJ1-5	CATSRVGNQPQHF	TGTGCCACCAGCAGGGTAGGCAATCAGCCCCAGCATTTT
.	TRBV6-1	.	TRBJ2-1	CASSLENEQFF	TGTGCCAGCAGCCTGGAGAATGAGCAGTTCTTC
TRBD2	TRBV6-1	few	TRBJ2-2	CASSQRGWWTAGELFF	TGTGCCAGCAGTCAGCGGGGTTGGTGGACGGCCGGGGAGCTGTTTTTT
.	TRBV7-6	medium-sized	TRBJ2-1	CASSFGVGGYNEQFF	TGTGCCAGCAGCTTTGGTGTGGGAGGATACAATGAGCAGTTCTTC
.	TRBV19	.	TRBJ2-7	CASSISSGPSYEQYF	TGTGCCAGTAGTATAAGTTCTGGTCCCTCCTACGAGCAGTACTTC
.	TRBV27	few	TRBJ2-7	CASSYDGEQYF	TGTGCCAGCAGTTACGACGGCGAGCAGTACTTC
TRBD2	TRBV6-5	.	TRBJ2-7	CASSYNPAGGAYEQYF	TGTGCCAGCAGTTACAATCCAGCGGGAGGTGCCTACGAGCAGTACTTC
.	TRBV11-2	.	TRBJ1-1	CASSVDGKAFF	TGTGCCAGCAGCGTTGACGGGAAAGCTTTCTTT
TRBD2	TRBV20-1	.	TRBJ2-5	CSAFFPSGIGETQYF	TGCAGTGCTTTTTTCCCTAGCGGGATCGGTGAGACCCAGTACTTC
.	TRBV20-1	few	TRBJ2-5	CSATGRAVQETQYF	TGCAGTGCTACTGGCAGGGCAGTGCAAGAGACCCAGTACTTC
TRBD1	TRBV20-1	few	TRBJ2-7	CSARDVPLGQTYEQYF	TGCAGTGCTAGAGATGTCCCTTTGGGACAGACCTACGAGCAGTACTTC
TRBD2	TRBV6-2/TRBV6-3	few	TRBJ2-5	CASSYAPGLAGVGETQYF	TGTGCCAGCAGCTATGCACCGGGACTAGCGGGAGTAGGTGAGACCCAGTACTTC
TRBD1	TRBV20-1	.	TRBJ2-5	CSARDRGPVETQYF	TGCAGTGCTCGGGACAGGGGGCCGGTGGAGACCCAGTACTTC
.	TRBV19	.	TRBJ1-5	CASQKGGGQPQHF	TGTGCCAGCCAAAAGGGGGGGGGTCAGCCCCAGCATTTT
TRBD1	TRBV19	few	TRBJ1-2	CASSSTGGYGYTF	TGTGCCAGTAGTTCGACAGGGGGCTATGGCTACACCTTC
TRBD2	TRBV12-3/TRBV12-4	.	TRBJ2-7	CASSRTSDEQYF	TGTGCCAGCAGTAGGACTAGCGACGAGCAGTACTTC
.	TRBV27	.	TRBJ2-7	CASSSNREIAGQQYF	TGTGCCAGCAGTTCAAACAGGGAGATAGCGGGTCAGCAGTACTTC
.	TRBV20-1	.	TRBJ1-1	CSADRGAGTEAFF	TGCAGTGCGGACCGGGGTGCCGGAACTGAAGCTTTCTTT
.	TRBV2	.	TRBJ2-5	CASSRGSGRGETQYF	TGTGCCAGCAGTAGGGGTTCTGGGCGGGGAGAGACCCAGTACTTC
TRBD2	TRBV20-1	.	TRBJ2-1	CSASPLQAGSSYNEQFF	TGCAGTGCTAGTCCGCTTCAAGCGGGGAGCTCCTACAATGAGCAGTTCTTC
TRBD1	TRBV20-1	few	TRBJ2-7	CSARSGQTSSYEQYF	TGCAGTGCCCGTTCGGGACAGACCAGCTCCTACGAGCAGTACTTC
.	TRBV5-8	.	TRBJ2-3	CASSEGWQGNTDTQYF	TGTGCCAGCAGCGAGGGATGGCAGGGCAACACAGATACGCAGTATTTT
.	TRBV21-1	.	TRBJ2-2	CASSNGTSGPANTGELFF	TGTGCCAGCAGCAACGGGACTAGCGGGCCCGCGAACACCGGGGAGCTGTTTTTT
.	TRBV24-1	.	TRBJ2-2	CATSASGLANTGELFF	TGTGCCACCAGTGCGAGCGGGCTTGCGAACACCGGGGAGCTGTTTTTT
TRBD1	TRBV11-2	once	TRBJ2-7	CASRKPGTGGYEQYF	TGTGCCAGCAGAAAGCCCGGGACAGGGGGGTACGAGCAGTACTTC
TRBD1	TRBV6-1	once	TRBJ1-2	CASSEGQFPGYTF	TGTGCCAGCAGTGAGGGACAGTTCCCAGGCTACACCTTC
TRBD1	TRBV19	.	TRBJ1-1	CASSIQYTGGAGFGF	TGTGCCAGTAGTATACAATACACAGGGGGCGCGGGATTCGGGTTT
TRBD1	TRBV7-9	.	TRBJ1-2	CASSLLTGGDGYTF	TGTGCCAGCAGCTTATTGACAGGGGGCGATGGCTACACCTTC
.	TRBV6-1	few	TRBJ1-3	CASSGTYSGNTIYF	TGTGCCAGCAGCGGAACCTACTCTGGAAACACCATATATTTT
.	TRBV20-1	once	TRBJ1-2	CSAKVESSNYGYTF	TGCAGTGCCAAAGTGGAGTCCTCTAACTATGGCTACACCTTC
.	TRBV7-2	.	TRBJ2-7	CASRRPPDTNSYEQYF	TGTGCCAGCAGACGCCCGCCGGACACCAACTCCTACGAGCAGTACTTC
.	TRBV12-3/TRBV12-4	.	TRBJ2-7	CASSTNDRGSYEQYF	TGTGCCAGCAGCACAAATGACAGAGGGTCCTACGAGCAGTACTTC
TRBD2	TRBV5-6	.	TRBJ2-7	CASSKPTSGQLYEQYF	TGTGCCAGCAGCAAGCCAACTAGCGGCCAACTGTACGAGCAGTACTTC
TRBD2	TRBV7-3	once	TRBJ2-5	CASSSSSGRETQYF	TGTGCCAGCAGCTCCTCTAGCGGGAGAGAGACCCAGTACTTC
TRBD1	TRBV2	.	TRBJ1-6	CASSPEGAGNSPLHF	TGTGCCAGCAGCCCCGAGGGGGCTGGCAATTCACCCCTCCACTTT
TRBD2	TRBV9	.	TRBJ2-3	CASSLRLAGAPDTQYF	TGTGCCAGCAGCTTGCGACTAGCGGGAGCCCCAGATACGCAGTATTTT
.	TRBV28	.	TRBJ1-2	CASRLGGAAPLGGGYTF	TGTGCCAGCAGACTTGGGGGAGCGGCACCCCTTGGCGGTGGCTACACCTTC
TRBD2	TRBV6-1	.	TRBJ2-2	CASSRLAGGPGGELFF	TGTGCCAGCAGCAGACTAGCGGGAGGGCCGGGCGGGGAGCTGTTTTTT
TRBD1	TRBV20-1	.	TRBJ1-6	CSARATGGSWPLHF	TGCAGTGCTAGAGCTACAGGGGGCTCTTGGCCCCTCCACTTT
.	TRBV28	.	TRBJ1-3	CASSLVGLGNTIYF	TGTGCCAGCAGTTTGGTGGGGCTTGGAAACACCATATATTTT
TRBD1	TRBV30	few	TRBJ2-3	CAWSRDRVTQYF	TGTGCCTGGAGTAGAGACAGGGTCACGCAGTATTTT
TRBD2	TRBV19	.	TRBJ2-7	CASSSGLAGYEQYF	TGTGCCAGTAGTTCGGGACTAGCGGGCTACGAGCAGTACTTC
TRBD2	TRBV18	few	TRBJ2-7	CASSPGTSLGQQYF	TGTGCCAGCTCACCAGGGACTAGCTTAGGTCAGCAGTACTTC